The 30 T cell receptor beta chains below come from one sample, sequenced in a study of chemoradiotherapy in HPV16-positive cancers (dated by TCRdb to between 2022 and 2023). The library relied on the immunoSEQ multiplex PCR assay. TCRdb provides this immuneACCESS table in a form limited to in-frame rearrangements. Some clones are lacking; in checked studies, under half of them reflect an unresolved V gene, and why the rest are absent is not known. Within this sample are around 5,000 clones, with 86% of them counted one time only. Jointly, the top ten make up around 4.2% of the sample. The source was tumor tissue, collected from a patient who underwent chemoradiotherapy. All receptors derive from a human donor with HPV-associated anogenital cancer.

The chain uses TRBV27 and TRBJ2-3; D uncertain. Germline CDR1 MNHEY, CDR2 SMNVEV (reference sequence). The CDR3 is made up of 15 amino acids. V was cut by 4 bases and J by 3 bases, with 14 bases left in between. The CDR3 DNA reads TGTGCCAGCAGTTCAATATCACTCGGAACAGATACGCAGTATTTT. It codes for CASSSISLGTDTQYF.

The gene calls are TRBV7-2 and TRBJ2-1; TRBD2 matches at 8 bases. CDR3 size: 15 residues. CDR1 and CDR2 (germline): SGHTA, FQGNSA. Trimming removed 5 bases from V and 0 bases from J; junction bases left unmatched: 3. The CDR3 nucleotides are TGTGCCAGCAGCGGACTAGCCAACTCCTACAATGAGCAGTTCTTC. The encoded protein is CASSGLANSYNEQFF.

CDR3 in DNA: TGTGCCAGCAGTGAAGCAGAAGGGTCAGGAGAAAAACTGTTTTTT. Its translation: CASSEAEGSGEKLFF. The rearrangement joins TRBV6-1 to TRBJ1-4; D is unclear. Trimming took off 0 bases at V and 8 bases at J, with 13 bases between the two ends. Germline CDR1 reads MNHNS; CDR2 reads SASEGT. The CDR3 spans 15 residues.

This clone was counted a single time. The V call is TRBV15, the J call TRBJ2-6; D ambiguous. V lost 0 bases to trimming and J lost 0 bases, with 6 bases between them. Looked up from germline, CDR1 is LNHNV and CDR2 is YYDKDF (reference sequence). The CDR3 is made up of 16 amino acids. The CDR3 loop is CATSRDRTSGANVLTF. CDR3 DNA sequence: TGTGCCACCAGCAGAGATCGAACCTCTGGGGCCAACGTCCTGACTTTC.

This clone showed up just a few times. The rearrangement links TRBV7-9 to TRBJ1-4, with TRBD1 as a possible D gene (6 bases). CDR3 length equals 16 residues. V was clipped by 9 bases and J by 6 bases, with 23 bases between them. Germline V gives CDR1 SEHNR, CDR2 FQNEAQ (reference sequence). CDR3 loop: CASTTPGGDNHEKLFF. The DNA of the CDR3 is TGTGCCAGTACTACACCCGGGGGGGACAATCATGAAAAACTGTTTTTT.

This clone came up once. The CDR3 protein is CASSQPGLAGAEQYF. DNA for the CDR3: TGTGCCAGCAGTCAACCGGGACTAGCGGGAGCCGAGCAGTACTTC. The chain uses TRBV6-5 and TRBJ2-7; 14 bases are a match to TRBD2. The CDR3 has 15 amino acids. Germline CDR1 reads MNHEY; CDR2 reads SVGAGI. The J segment lost 6 bases and the V segment lost 5 bases, leaving 6 bases of the junction unmatched.

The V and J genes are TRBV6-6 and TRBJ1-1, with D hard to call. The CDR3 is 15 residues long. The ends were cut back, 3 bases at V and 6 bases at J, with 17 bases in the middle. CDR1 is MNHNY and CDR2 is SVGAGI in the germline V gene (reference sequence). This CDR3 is CASSYLLGPGPEAFF. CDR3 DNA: TGTGCCAGCAGTTATTTGTTGGGCCCGGGTCCTGAAGCTTTCTTT.

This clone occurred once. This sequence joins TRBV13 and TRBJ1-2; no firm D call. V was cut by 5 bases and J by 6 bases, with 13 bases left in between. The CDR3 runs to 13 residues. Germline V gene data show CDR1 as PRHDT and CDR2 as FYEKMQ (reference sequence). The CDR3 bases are TGTGCCAGCAGCGTATACAGTGTTAATGGCTACACCTTC. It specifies CASSVYSVNGYTF.

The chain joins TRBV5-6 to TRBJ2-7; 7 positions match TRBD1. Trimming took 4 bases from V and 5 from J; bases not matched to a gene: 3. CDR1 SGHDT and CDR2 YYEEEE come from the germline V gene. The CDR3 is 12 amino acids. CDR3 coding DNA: TGTGCCAGCAGCCCCGGACAGGACGAGCAGTACTTC. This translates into CASSPGQDEQYF.

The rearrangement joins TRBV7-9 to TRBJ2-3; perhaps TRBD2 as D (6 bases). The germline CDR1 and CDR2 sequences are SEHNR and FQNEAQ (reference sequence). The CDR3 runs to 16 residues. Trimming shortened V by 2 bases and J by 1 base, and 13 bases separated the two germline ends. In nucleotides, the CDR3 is TGTGCCAGCAGCTTATCGTCTAGCGTTGGCACAGATACGCAGTATTTT. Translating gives CASSLSSSVGTDTQYF. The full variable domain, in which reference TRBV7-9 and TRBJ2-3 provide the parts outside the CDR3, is DTGVSQNPRHKITKRGQNVTFRCDPISEHNRLYWYRQTLGQGPEFLTYFQNEAQLEKSRLLSDRFSAERPKGSFSTLEIQRTEQGDSAMYLCASSLSSSVGTDTQYFGPGTRLTVL.

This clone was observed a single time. CDR3 sequence: CASQRPELIGGYTF. CDR3 nucleotide sequence: TGTGCCAGCCAAAGGCCGGAGCTCATTGGGGGCTACACCTTC. The rearrangement joins TRBV7-9 to TRBJ1-2; no firm D call. The germline gives CDR1 SEHNR, CDR2 FQNEAQ (reference sequence). This CDR3 has 14 residues. Trimming removed 8 bases from V and 8 bases from J, with 21 bases in between.

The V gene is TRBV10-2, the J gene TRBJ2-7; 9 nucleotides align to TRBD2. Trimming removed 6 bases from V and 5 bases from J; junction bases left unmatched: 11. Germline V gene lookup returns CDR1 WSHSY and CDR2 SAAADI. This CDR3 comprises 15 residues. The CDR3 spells CASRGGASGIHEQYF. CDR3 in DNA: TGCGCCAGCAGAGGGGGGGCTAGCGGGATCCACGAGCAGTACTTC.

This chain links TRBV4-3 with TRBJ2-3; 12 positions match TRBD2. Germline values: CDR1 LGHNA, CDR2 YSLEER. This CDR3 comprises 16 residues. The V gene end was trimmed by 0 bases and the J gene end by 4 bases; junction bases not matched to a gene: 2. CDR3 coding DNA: TGCGCCAGCAGCCAAGATCTAGCGGGGGGGCCAGATACGCAGTATTTT. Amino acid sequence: CASSQDLAGGPDTQYF.

The CDR3 DNA reads TGTGCCAGCAGCGTAGTTAGCGGGGGTGACACCGGGGAGCTGTTTTTT. It encodes CASSVVSGGDTGELFF. The chain has TRBV9 and TRBJ2-2; 9 bases map to TRBD2. This CDR3 has 16 amino acids. CDR1 and CDR2 (germline): SGDLS, YYNGEE. V lost 0 bases and J lost 3; bases outside the gene matches: 3.

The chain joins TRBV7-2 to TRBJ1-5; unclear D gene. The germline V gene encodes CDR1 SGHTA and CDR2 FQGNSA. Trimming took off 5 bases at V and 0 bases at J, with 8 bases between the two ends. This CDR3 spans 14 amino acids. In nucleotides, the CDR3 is TGTGCCAGCAGCCGAGTTCATAGCAATCAGCCCCAGCATTTT. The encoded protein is CASSRVHSNQPQHF. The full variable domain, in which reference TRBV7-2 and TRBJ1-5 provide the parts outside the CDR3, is GAGVSQSPSNKVTEKGKDVELRCDPISGHTALYWYRQSLGQGLEFLIYFQGNSAPDKSGLPSDRFSAERTGGSVSTLTIQRTQQEDSAVYLCASSRVHSNQPQHFGDGTRLSIL.

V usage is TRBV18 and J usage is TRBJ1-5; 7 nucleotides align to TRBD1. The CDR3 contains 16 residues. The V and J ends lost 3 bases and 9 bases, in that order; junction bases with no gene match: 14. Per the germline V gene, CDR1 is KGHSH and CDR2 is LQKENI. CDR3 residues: CASSPRDASGGGPQHF. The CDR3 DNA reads TGTGCCAGCTCACCTCGAGATGCATCAGGGGGGGGGCCCCAGCATTTT.

CDR3 coding DNA: TGTGCCAGCGGTCGGGGTCACTCCTACGAGCAGTACTTC. Translation gives CASGRGHSYEQYF. J is TRBJ2-7 and V is TRBV28; possibly TRBD2 for D (5 bases). V lost 8 bases and J 0 bases, leaving 11 bases between the germline ends. The CDR3 has 13 residues. Germline lookup yields CDR1 MDHEN and CDR2 SYDVKM.

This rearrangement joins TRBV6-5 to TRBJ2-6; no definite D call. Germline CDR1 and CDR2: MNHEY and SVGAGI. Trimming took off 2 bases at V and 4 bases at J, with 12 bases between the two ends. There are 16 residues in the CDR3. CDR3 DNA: TGTGCCAGCAGTTACAGGTTGACGGCGGGGGCCAACGTCCTGACTTTC. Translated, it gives CASSYRLTAGANVLTF.

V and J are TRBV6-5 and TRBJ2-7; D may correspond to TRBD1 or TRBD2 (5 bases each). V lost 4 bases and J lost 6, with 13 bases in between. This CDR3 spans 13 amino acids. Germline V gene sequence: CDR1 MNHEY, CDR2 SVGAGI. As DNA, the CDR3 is TGTGCCAGCAGTTCCGGGACGGCCGGCGAGCAGTACTTC. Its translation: CASSSGTAGEQYF.

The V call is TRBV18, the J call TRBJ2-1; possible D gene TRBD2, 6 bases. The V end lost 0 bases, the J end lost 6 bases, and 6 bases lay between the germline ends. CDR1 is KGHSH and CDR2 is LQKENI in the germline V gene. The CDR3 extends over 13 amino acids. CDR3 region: CASSPPRGNEQFF. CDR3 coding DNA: TGTGCCAGCTCACCACCGCGGGGCAATGAGCAGTTCTTC.

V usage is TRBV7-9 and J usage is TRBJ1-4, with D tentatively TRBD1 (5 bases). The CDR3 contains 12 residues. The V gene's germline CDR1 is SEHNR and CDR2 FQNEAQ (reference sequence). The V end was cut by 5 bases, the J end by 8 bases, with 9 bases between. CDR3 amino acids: CASSPNREKLFF. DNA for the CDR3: TGTGCCAGCAGCCCGAACAGGGAAAAACTGTTTTTT.

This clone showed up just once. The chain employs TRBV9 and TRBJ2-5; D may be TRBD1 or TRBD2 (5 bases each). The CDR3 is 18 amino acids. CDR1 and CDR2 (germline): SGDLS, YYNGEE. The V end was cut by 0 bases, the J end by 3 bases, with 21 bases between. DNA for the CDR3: TGTGCCAGCAGCGTAGAAGAGCCATGGGGGATCCAAAAAGAGACCCAGTACTTC. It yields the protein CASSVEEPWGIQKETQYF.

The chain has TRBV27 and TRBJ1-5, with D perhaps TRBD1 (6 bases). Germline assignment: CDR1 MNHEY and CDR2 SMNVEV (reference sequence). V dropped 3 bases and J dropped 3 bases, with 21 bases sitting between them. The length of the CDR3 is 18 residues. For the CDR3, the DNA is TGTGCCAGCAGTTTGCTGGGCCGAAGGGGGACACCCAATCAGCCCCAGCATTTT. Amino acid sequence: CASSLLGRRGTPNQPQHF.

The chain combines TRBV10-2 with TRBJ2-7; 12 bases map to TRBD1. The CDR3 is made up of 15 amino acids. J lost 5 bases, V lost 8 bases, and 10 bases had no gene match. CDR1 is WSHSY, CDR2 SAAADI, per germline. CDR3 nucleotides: TGCGCCAGCGCCCTCCCTGGGACAGGGGGCGACGAGCAGTACTTC. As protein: CASALPGTGGDEQYF.

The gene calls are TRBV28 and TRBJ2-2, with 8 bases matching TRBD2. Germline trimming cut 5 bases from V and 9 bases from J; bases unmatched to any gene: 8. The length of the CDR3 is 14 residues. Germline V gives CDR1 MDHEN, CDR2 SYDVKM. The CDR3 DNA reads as TGTGCCAGCAGTCGACCCCGGGAGGGCCGGGAGCTGTTTTTT. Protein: CASSRPREGRELFF.

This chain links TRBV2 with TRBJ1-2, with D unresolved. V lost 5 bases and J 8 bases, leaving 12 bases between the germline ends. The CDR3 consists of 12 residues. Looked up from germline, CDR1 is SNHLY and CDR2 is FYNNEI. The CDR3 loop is CASSSQALGYTF. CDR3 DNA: TGTGCCAGCAGTAGTCAGGCTCTGGGCTACACCTTC.

CDR3 bases: TGTGCCAGTAGTGTGGACCAGGCGGACACTGAAGCTTTCTTT. Its protein is CASSVDQADTEAFF. The V gene is TRBV19, the J gene TRBJ1-1; D gene ambiguous. Trimming left V 5 bases short and J 3 bases short, with 13 bases between. CDR3 size: 14 residues. CDR1 and CDR2 (germline): LNHDA, SQIVND (reference sequence).

In nucleotides, the CDR3 is TGTGCCAGCAGCCAAAAAGAGACCCAGTACTTC. Protein: CASSQKETQYF. The genes are TRBV4-2 and TRBJ2-5; unclear D gene. The CDR3 runs to 11 residues. Germline V gene data show CDR1 as LGHNA and CDR2 as YNFKEQ. V lost 2 bases and J lost 3, with 1 base in between.

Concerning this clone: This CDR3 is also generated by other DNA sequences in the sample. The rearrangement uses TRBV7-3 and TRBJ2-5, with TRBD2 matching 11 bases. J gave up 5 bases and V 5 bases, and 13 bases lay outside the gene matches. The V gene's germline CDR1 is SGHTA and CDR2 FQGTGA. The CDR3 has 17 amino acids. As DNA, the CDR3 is TGTGCCAGCAGCAGCCTGGGGCTAGCGGGGGGCAGGGAGACCCAGTACTTC. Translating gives CASSSLGLAGGRETQYF.

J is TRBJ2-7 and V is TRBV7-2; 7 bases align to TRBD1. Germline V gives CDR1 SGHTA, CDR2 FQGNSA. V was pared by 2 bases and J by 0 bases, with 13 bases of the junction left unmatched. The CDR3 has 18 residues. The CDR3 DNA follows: TGTGCCAGCAGCTTATTAGGACAGGACACTCTGAGCTCCTACGAGCAGTACTTC. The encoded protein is CASSLLGQDTLSSYEQYF. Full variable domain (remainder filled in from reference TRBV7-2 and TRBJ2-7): GAGVSQSPSNKVTEKGKDVELRCDPISGHTALYWYRQSLGQGLEFLIYFQGNSAPDKSGLPSDRFSAERTGGSVSTLTIQRTQQEDSAVYLCASSLLGQDTLSSYEQYFGPGTRLTVT.